Each of the 22 T cell receptor beta chains below was sequenced from the same sample in a study of radiotherapy plus CTLA-4 blockade in lung cancer. Only in-frame clones appear in the TCRdb table, and some are missing; sequencing was by immunoSEQ multiplex PCR. Altogether under 100,000 clones are present, about four fifths being singletons, with the ten largest covering roughly 14%. Sequenced here: peripheral blood, sampled from a patient treated with radiotherapy plus ipilimumab. These receptors originate from a human donor with non-small cell lung cancer that progressed on radiotherapy plus ipilimumab.

In this sample, this clone turned up once. This chain links TRBV6-5 with TRBJ2-3; D may match TRBD1 or TRBD2 (6 bases each). CDR3 length: 15 residues. Per the germline V gene, CDR1 is MNHEY and CDR2 is SVGAGI. V shed 8 bases and J shed 6 bases, with 21 bases lying between them. The CDR3 DNA sequence: TGTGCCAGCCGGGGACTCACAGGGTCTCGGGATACGCAGTATTTT. It translates to CASRGLTGSRDTQYF.

As regards this clone: In the same sample, other DNA sequences code for this CDR3. The chain joins TRBV9 to TRBJ1-3; no definite D call. The length of the CDR3 is 15 residues. Germline CDR1 and CDR2: SGDLS and YYNGEE. Trimming pared 0 bases from V and 0 bases from J, leaving 7 bases between. The CDR3 DNA is TGTGCCAGCAGCGTAGCCGGTTCCTCTGGAAACACCATATATTTT. Translated, it gives CASSVAGSSGNTIYF.

The genes are TRBV28 and TRBJ1-2; no clear D. This CDR3 contains 14 residues. V lost 3 bases and J 4 bases, leaving 12 bases between the germline ends. Germline CDR1 reads MDHEN; CDR2 reads SYDVKM. CDR3 DNA: TGTGCCAGCAGTTTCCCGATTGCAACCTATGGCTACACCTTC. Its translation is CASSFPIATYGYTF.

The chain uses TRBV5-6 and TRBJ2-3; 7 bases line up with TRBD2. V lost 3 bases to trimming and J lost 4 bases; unmatched junction nucleotides: 5. This CDR3 is 14 amino acids long. CDR1 is SGHDT, CDR2 YYEEEE, per germline. The CDR3 sequence is CASSWTSQPDTQYF. The CDR3 DNA reads TGTGCCAGCAGCTGGACTAGTCAACCAGATACGCAGTATTTT.

The genes are TRBV11-2 and TRBJ2-7; D not resolved. The CDR3 is made up of 12 amino acids. CDR1 is SGHAT and CDR2 is FQNNGV in the germline V gene. Trimming left V 1 base short and J 6 bases short, with 7 bases between. This CDR3 reads CASSLVGSEQYF. CDR3 in DNA: TGTGCCAGCAGCTTAGTCGGTTCCGAGCAGTACTTC.

The rearrangement uses TRBV11-3 and TRBJ1-1; D uncertain. The germline V gene encodes CDR1 SGHNT and CDR2 YENEEA. V lost 5 bases and J 1 base, leaving 17 bases between the germline ends. The CDR3 is 16 residues long. The CDR3 nucleotides read TGTGCCAGCAGCCTATTCACATGGGAGGGGAACACTGAAGCTTTCTTT. This gives the protein CASSLFTWEGNTEAFF.

This clone has just a few counts. This chain joins TRBV5-6 and TRBJ2-1; 8 bases agree with TRBD1. The CDR3 consists of 16 residues. Germline loops: CDR1 SGHDT, CDR2 YYEEEE. V lost 3 bases to trimming and J lost 3 bases; unmatched junction nucleotides: 8. The CDR3 bases are TGTGCCAGCAGCTCCCCGGACAGGGATTTCTACAATGAGCAGTTCTTC. Residues: CASSSPDRDFYNEQFF.

The rearrangement links TRBV7-9 to TRBJ1-5; no clear D. This CDR3 is 12 amino acids long. V was cut by 5 bases and J by 4 bases, with 6 bases left in between. The germline V gene has CDR1 SEHNR and CDR2 FQNEAQ (reference sequence). The CDR3 sequence is CASSRDNQPQHF. The CDR3 DNA is TGTGCCAGCAGCAGGGATAATCAGCCCCAGCATTTT.

This CDR3 is CASSEWGVQETQYF. CDR3 nucleotides: TGTGCCAGCAGTGAATGGGGGGTCCAAGAGACCCAGTACTTC. J is TRBJ2-5 and V is TRBV25-1; D is possibly TRBD2 (6 bases). V lost 1 base to trimming and J lost 1 base, with 7 bases between them. CDR3 length equals 14 residues. Germline CDR1 and CDR2: MGHDK and SYGVNS.

This clone was recorded only once. The chain couples TRBV7-2 to TRBJ1-3; D remains ambiguous. Germline V lookup: CDR1 SGHTA, CDR2 FQGNSA. Deletions cut 5 bases from V and 5 bases from J, with 10 bases between. The length of the CDR3 is 13 residues. CDR3 in amino acids: CASSVVGRNTIYF. The CDR3 DNA reads as TGTGCCAGCAGCGTCGTTGGGAGAAACACCATATATTTT. Complete variable domain (other parts from reference TRBV7-2 and TRBJ1-3): GAGVSQSPSNKVTEKGKDVELRCDPISGHTALYWYRQSLGQGLEFLIYFQGNSAPDKSGLPSDRFSAERTGGSVSTLTIQRTQQEDSAVYLCASSVVGRNTIYFGEGSWLTVV.

V gene TRBV12-5 combines with J gene TRBJ1-2; TRBD1 matches 8 bases. The CDR3 runs 14 residues. CDR1 is LGHNT and CDR2 is FRNRAP in the germline V gene. J lost 4 bases, V lost 6 bases, and 7 bases had no gene match. The CDR3 protein is CASGQGVSGYGYTF. DNA of the CDR3: TGTGCTAGTGGACAGGGGGTGAGTGGCTATGGCTACACCTTC.

V usage is TRBV19 and J usage is TRBJ1-3; D perhaps matches TRBD1 (6 bases). The CDR3 sequence is 17 residues long. V gave up 9 bases and J gave up 0 bases, with 21 bases separating them. CDR1 is LNHDA and CDR2 is SQIVND in the germline V gene (reference sequence). Here the CDR3 reads CASLRGERLRSGNTIYF. In nucleotides, the CDR3 is TGTGCCAGCCTGAGGGGGGAGAGGCTGCGCTCTGGAAACACCATATATTTT.

The J gene is TRBJ2-3, the V gene TRBV10-3; 7 bases line up with TRBD2. Germline loops: CDR1 ENHRY, CDR2 SYGVKD. The length of the CDR3 is 16 residues. The J segment lost 0 bases and the V segment lost 4 bases, leaving 7 bases of the junction unmatched. The CDR3 DNA is TGTGCCATCAGTGGGCCGTCTAGCGGTAGCACAGATACGCAGTATTTT. Protein product: CAISGPSSGSTDTQYF.

DNA of the CDR3: TGCAGCGTTGAAATGGGACTAGCGGGAGCAGTAGATGAGCAGTTCTTC. Translated: CSVEMGLAGAVDEQFF. The V call is TRBV29-1, the J call TRBJ2-1, with 14 bases that match TRBD2. The V segment lost 2 bases and the J segment 8 bases; nucleotides outside the gene matches: 8. Germline loops: CDR1 SQVTM, CDR2 ANQGSEA. This CDR3 comprises 16 residues.

The chain links TRBV7-2 to TRBJ2-7; TRBD1 or TRBD2 may be the D gene (5 bases each). Trimming took 1 base from V and 2 from J, leaving 9 bases between them. This CDR3 contains 14 residues. Looked up from germline, CDR1 is SGHTA and CDR2 is FQGNSA. In nucleotides, the CDR3 is TGTGCCAGCAGCTTAGGGGACGGACCCTACGAGCAGTACTTC. Translating gives CASSLGDGPYEQYF.

This chain connects TRBV6-1 to TRBJ2-7, with 9 bases aligning to TRBD1. This CDR3 contains 14 residues. Looked up from germline, CDR1 is MNHNS and CDR2 is SASEGT. Trimming took 4 bases from V and 1 from J; bases not matched to a gene: 2. CDR3 in amino acids: CASSGDRVSYEQYF. In DNA, the CDR3 is TGTGCCAGCAGTGGGGACAGGGTTTCCTACGAGCAGTACTTC.

The rearrangement joins TRBV2 to TRBJ2-5, with 9 bases matching TRBD1. In germline, CDR1 is SNHLY, CDR2 FYNNEI. The J segment lost 1 base and the V segment lost 6 bases, leaving 6 bases of the junction unmatched. CDR3 length: 15 amino acids. The CDR3 DNA reads TGTGCCAGCAGGGGACAGACAGGGGGCCAAGAGACCCAGTACTTC. It is translated as CASRGQTGGQETQYF.

The chain links TRBV7-9 to TRBJ1-5; unclear D gene. The ends were cut back, 9 bases at V and 5 bases at J, with 2 bases in the middle. The length of the CDR3 is 9 residues. Germline V lookup: CDR1 SEHNR, CDR2 FQNEAQ (reference sequence). CDR3 amino acids: CARYQPQHF. Here the CDR3 DNA reads TGTGCCAGGTATCAGCCCCAGCATTTT.

The chain couples TRBV19 to TRBJ2-1, with 8 bases matching TRBD1. V trimming: 10 bases; J trimming: 0 bases; junction bases outside the gene matches: 5. This CDR3 has 14 amino acids. The germline V gene encodes CDR1 LNHDA and CDR2 SQIVND (reference sequence). DNA of the CDR3: TGTGCCACCGACAGGGGTCTCTCCTACAATGAGCAGTTCTTC. Amino acid sequence: CATDRGLSYNEQFF.

The chain's CDR3 is CASSHSMGIDEQFF. The DNA for the CDR3 is TGTGCCAGCAGCCATTCCATGGGTATCGATGAGCAGTTCTTC. The V gene is TRBV6-5, the J gene TRBJ2-1; D not resolved. The length of the CDR3 is 14 residues. Germline V gives CDR1 MNHEY, CDR2 SVGAGI. Trimming took 6 bases from V and 8 from J, leaving 17 bases between them.

This sequence joins TRBV5-1 and TRBJ1-5; tentative D call: TRBD1 (5 bases). The CDR3 spans 14 residues. V lost 0 bases to trimming and J lost 7 bases, with 11 bases between them. Looked up from germline, CDR1 is SGHRS and CDR2 is YFSETQ. The CDR3 region has the DNA TGCGCCAGCAGCTTGGGAGGGGATGGCCAGCCCCAGCATTTT. Protein: CASSLGGDGQPQHF.

This chain uses TRBV4-3 with TRBJ1-4; D unclear. The V end lost 1 base, the J end lost 2 bases, and 5 bases lay between the germline ends. The CDR3 covers 14 residues. CDR1 and CDR2 from the germline V gene are LGHNA and YSLEER. CDR3 region: CASSQGSTNEKLFF. In nucleotides, the CDR3 is TGCGCCAGCAGCCAAGGGTCTACTAATGAAAAACTGTTTTTT.